This T cell receptor (beta chain) was captured in a study of T cells in tuberculosis. To note about this clone: Its target is unknown.

Sequenced by immunoSEQ multiplex PCR; TCRdb stores in-frame clones only, minus some. The data show roughly 34,000 clones, about 95% seen once. The CDR3 consists of 13 residues. General study points: Smaller distances to GMM-specific TCRs suggested their expansion in active tuberculosis. Active tuberculosis patients had shorter CDR3-alpha; the beta difference was nonsignificant.

This clonotype originated in a donor aged 10-29 years with latent tuberculosis or without tuberculosis infection. The rearrangement uses TRBV12-2 and TRBJ2-1; the DNA was not compared with TRBD2, the D call given in the table. TRBV12-2 represents a pseudogene. The sequenced sample was PBMCs. The CDR3 here is CASRSDDSDEQFF. The CDR3, as DNA: TGTGCAAGTCGCTCGGACGATAGCGATGAGCAGTTCTTC.